One sample yielded the 32 T cell receptor beta chains listed below, sequenced in a study of blood T cell repertoires in COVID-19. Sequencing used immunoSEQ multiplex PCR; TCRdb keeps in-frame clones, though not all of them. The table has 400,000 to 500,000 clones, 70% to 90% seen once. Specimen: PBMCs or T cells enriched from blood (not recorded which). The receptors come from a woman aged 18-35 years who had been exposed to COVID-19.

This sequence joins TRBV2 and TRBJ2-7; 10 bases map to TRBD1. The ends lost 5 bases at V and 3 bases at J; junction bases unmatched: 7. CDR3 length: 15 amino acids. Germline-derived CDR1 and CDR2 are SNHLY and FYNNEI. Here the CDR3 reads CASSRGGQGGYEQYF. As DNA, the CDR3 is TGTGCCAGCAGTAGGGGAGGACAGGGGGGCTACGAGCAGTACTTC.

The chain combines TRBV28 with TRBJ1-1; D uncertain. Germline V gene lookup returns CDR1 MDHEN and CDR2 SYDVKM. The germline V and J ends were trimmed by 3 bases and 7 bases, with 18 bases remaining between them. The CDR3 is made up of 15 amino acids. CDR3 coding DNA: TGTGCCAGCAGTTTTTCAGGTAGCGTTTTGGGTGAAGCTTTCTTT. Protein product: CASSFSGSVLGEAFF.

The chain has TRBV11-2 and TRBJ2-7; perhaps TRBD1 as D (6 bases). Trimming removed 6 bases from V and 2 bases from J, with 14 bases in between. This CDR3 has 14 residues. Germline lookup yields CDR1 SGHAT and CDR2 FQNNGV. The CDR3 nucleotides read TGTGCCAGCAGTACCCAGGGGTTGACCTACGAGCAGTACTTC. It specifies CASSTQGLTYEQYF. Complete variable domain (other parts from reference TRBV11-2 and TRBJ2-7): EAGVAQSPRYKIIEKRQSVAFWCNPISGHATLYWYQQILGQGPKLLIQFQNNGVVDDSQLPKDRFSAERLKGVDSTLKIQPAKLEDSAVYLCASSTQGLTYEQYFGPGTRLTVT.

This rearrangement joins TRBV2 to TRBJ2-3; 12 bases agree with TRBD2. Trimming took 3 bases from V and 8 from J; bases not matched to a gene: 3. Germline assignment: CDR1 SNHLY and CDR2 FYNNEI. The CDR3 totals 14 residues. The CDR3 coding sequence is TGTGCCAGCAGTGAGCCTAGCGGGGGGGGTACGCAGTATTTT. It yields the protein CASSEPSGGGTQYF.

The J gene is TRBJ2-7, the V gene TRBV9, with 13 positions matching TRBD2. V lost 4 bases to trimming and J lost 5 bases; unmatched junction nucleotides: 9. The germline gives CDR1 SGDLS, CDR2 YYNGEE. The CDR3 loop spans 16 amino acids. CDR3: CASSITSGRAGNEQYF. The CDR3 DNA reads as TGTGCCAGCAGCATCACTAGCGGGAGGGCCGGAAACGAGCAGTACTTC.

Details on this clone: Other DNA sequences in the same sample also yield this CDR3. The chain is built from TRBV5-6 and TRBJ2-7; possibly TRBD1 for D (5 bases). The germline CDR1 and CDR2 sequences are SGHDT and YYEEEE. Trimming stripped 1 base from V and 3 bases from J, with 8 bases between. This CDR3 contains 13 residues. CDR3 in amino acids: CASSLTGVYEQYF. CDR3 in DNA: TGTGCCAGCAGCTTGACAGGTGTCTACGAGCAGTACTTC.

The V gene is TRBV24-1, the J gene TRBJ2-5; D might be TRBD1 (5 bases). Trimming stripped 0 bases from V and 5 bases from J, with 12 bases between. There are 15 residues in the CDR3. From germline, CDR1 is KGHDR and CDR2 SFDVKD. The CDR3 sequence: CATSDLHQGRETQYF. The CDR3 DNA follows: TGTGCCACCAGTGATTTGCATCAGGGAAGGGAGACCCAGTACTTC.

The chain has TRBV5-1 and TRBJ1-1, with TRBD1 matching over 8 bases. The junction had 9 bases not matched to a gene; V was cut back by 0 bases and J by 5 bases. The CDR3 is 16 residues long. From germline, CDR1 is SGHRS and CDR2 YFSETQ. CDR3 sequence reads: CASSLGTTGGGTEAFF. CDR3 sequence (DNA): TGCGCCAGCAGCTTGGGAACTACAGGGGGAGGGACTGAAGCTTTCTTT.

The chain joins TRBV14 to TRBJ2-7; TRBD2 is a possible D gene (6 bases). CDR3 length equals 12 residues. V was cut by 4 bases and J by 4 bases, with 8 bases left in between. The germline gives CDR1 SGHDN, CDR2 FVKESK. Here the CDR3 DNA reads TGTGCCAGCAGCCCCGGGGGATACGAGCAGTACTTC. It codes for CASSPGGYEQYF.

The rearrangement joins TRBV5-4 to TRBJ2-2; D may be TRBD1 (5 bases). Trimming removed 4 bases at V and 5 bases at J, with 18 bases between. This CDR3 has 16 amino acids. Germline V gene lookup returns CDR1 SGHNT and CDR2 YYREEE (reference sequence). For the CDR3, the DNA is TGTGCCAGCAGCCTCACAGGCACCGGGCGAACCGGGGAGCTGTTTTTT. Its protein is CASSLTGTGRTGELFF.

This chain links TRBV27 with TRBJ2-2, with TRBD1 matching 9 bases. The V gene's germline CDR1 is MNHEY and CDR2 SMNVEV (reference sequence). V shed 3 bases and J 2 bases; nucleotides not matched to a gene: 1. CDR3 length equals 15 residues. The CDR3 here is CASSLDRGNTGELFF. DNA of the CDR3: TGTGCCAGCAGTTTGGACAGGGGCAACACCGGGGAGCTGTTTTTT.

This clone was seen once. This chain links TRBV7-2 with TRBJ2-1; 9 bases align to TRBD2. This CDR3 region has 16 residues. V trimming: 1 base; J trimming: 11 bases; junction bases outside the gene matches: 12. The germline V gene encodes CDR1 SGHTA and CDR2 FQGNSA. The CDR3 DNA follows: TGTGCCAGCAGCTTAGGAACGAGCGGGGGGCAAATGAAGCAGTTCTTC. Encoded protein: CASSLGTSGGQMKQFF.

The chain carries TRBV28 and TRBJ1-5; a possible D gene is TRBD1 (5 bases). Trimming removed 6 bases from V and 0 bases from J, with 18 bases in between. The germline CDR1 and CDR2 sequences are MDHEN and SYDVKM. This CDR3 has 17 residues. The CDR3 region has the DNA TGTGCCAGCAGACCACTCGGTGGGGGGTTTAGCAATCAGCCCCAGCATTTT. Translating it yields CASRPLGGGFSNQPQHF.

The chain has TRBV11-2 and TRBJ2-3; a weak D match, TRBD1 (6 bases). Germline loops: CDR1 SGHAT, CDR2 FQNNGV. The CDR3 spans 14 residues. The ends were cut back, 5 bases at V and 3 bases at J, with 12 bases in the middle. The CDR3 sequence is CASSLNRATDTQYF. The CDR3 DNA reads TGTGCCAGCAGCCTTAACAGGGCTACAGATACGCAGTATTTT. Using reference TRBV11-2 and TRBJ2-3 for the parts outside the CDR3, the full variable domain is EAGVAQSPRYKIIEKRQSVAFWCNPISGHATLYWYQQILGQGPKLLIQFQNNGVVDDSQLPKDRFSAERLKGVDSTLKIQPAKLEDSAVYLCASSLNRATDTQYFGPGTRLTVL.

The J gene is TRBJ1-2, the V gene TRBV28; maybe TRBD1 (6 bases). The V gene's germline CDR1 is MDHEN and CDR2 SYDVKM. Trimming pared 5 bases from V and 4 bases from J, leaving 23 bases between. This CDR3 comprises 17 residues. DNA for the CDR3: TGTGCCAGCAGTACCCCAAAAACAGGGAACCCCCCCTATGGCTACACCTTC. Its protein product is CASSTPKTGNPPYGYTF.

V is TRBV5-1 and J is TRBJ1-1; 8 nucleotides match TRBD1. Germline values: CDR1 SGHRS, CDR2 YFSETQ. V shed 6 bases, J shed 5 bases, and the junction held 9 bases outside the gene matches. This CDR3 contains 14 residues. CDR3 sequence (DNA): TGCGCCAGCATGGCCCAGGGGGCGGAAACTGAAGCTTTCTTT. Translation: CASMAQGAETEAFF. The variable domain in full, with the rest retrieved from reference TRBV5-1 and TRBJ1-1, is KAGVTQTPRYLIKTRGQQVTLSCSPISGHRSVSWYQQTPGQGLQFLFEYFSETQRNKGNFPGRFSGRQFSNSRSEMNVSTLELGDSALYLCASMAQGAETEAFFGQGTRLTVV.

The rearrangement joins TRBV2 to TRBJ2-7, with a tentative D call TRBD2 (6 bases). Looked up from germline, CDR1 is SNHLY and CDR2 is FYNNEI. The CDR3 length is 15 residues. The V end lost 6 bases, the J end lost 3 bases, and 18 bases lay between the germline ends. In nucleotides, the CDR3 is TGTGCCAGCAGGGGGGGACTGGCGGGATTCTACGAGCAGTACTTC. The encoded protein is CASRGGLAGFYEQYF.

Written as DNA, the CDR3 is TGTGCCAGTACTCCGAGTCCGGAGAAAGGGACTAGTGTGTATGAGCAGTTCTTC. Translating it yields CASTPSPEKGTSVYEQFF. The chain couples TRBV19 to TRBJ2-1; 8 bases line up with TRBD2. The CDR3 has 18 residues. With V trimmed by 7 bases and J by 8 bases, 22 bases remained unmatched. Per germline, CDR1 LNHDA and CDR2 SQIVND (reference sequence).

This clone was seen only once. This chain links TRBV6-5 with TRBJ2-7; 8 bases fit TRBD2. Germline trimming cut 2 bases from V and 3 bases from J; bases unmatched to any gene: 3. The V gene's germline CDR1 is MNHEY and CDR2 SVGAGI. The CDR3 contains 14 residues. The CDR3 nucleotides read TGTGCCAGCAGTTACGCGGGAGGCGACTACGAGCAGTACTTC. Protein product: CASSYAGGDYEQYF.

The chain employs TRBV21-1 and TRBJ2-5; TRBD2, the table's D call, lacks a check against the DNA. TRBV21-1 is deemed a pseudogene. The CDR3 runs to 16 residues. The CDR3 nucleotides read TGTGCCAGCAGCAAAGTCCTAGCGGGGGGGCAAGAGACCCAGTACTTC. It translates to CASSKVLAGGQETQYF.

V is TRBV29-1 and J is TRBJ1-4, with 10 bases that match TRBD1. This CDR3 comprises 13 residues. Germline trimming cut 7 bases from V and 5 bases from J; bases unmatched to any gene: 4. In germline, CDR1 is SQVTM, CDR2 ANQGSEA. DNA for the CDR3: TGCAGCGCTCTGACAGGGGGCAATGAAAAACTGTTTTTT. Its translation: CSALTGGNEKLFF.

The chain links TRBV28 to TRBJ1-5; unclear D gene. V lost 5 bases, J lost 4 bases, and 6 bases lay in between. This CDR3 contains 12 residues. The germline V gene has CDR1 MDHEN and CDR2 SYDVKM. The CDR3 loop is CASSIVNQPQHF. Written as DNA, the CDR3 is TGTGCCAGCAGTATAGTTAATCAGCCCCAGCATTTT. Full variable domain (remainder filled in from reference TRBV28 and TRBJ1-5): DVKVTQSSRYLVKRTGEKVFLECVQDMDHENMFWYRQDPGLGLRLIYFSYDVKMKEKGDIPEGYSVSREKKERFSLILESASTNQTSMYLCASSIVNQPQHFGDGTRLSIL.

The chain is built from TRBV14 and TRBJ2-1; TRBD2 aligns across 15 bases. Germline CDR1 reads SGHDN; CDR2 reads FVKESK. Trimming cost V 4 bases and J 14 bases; bases outside gene matches: 3. CDR3 length equals 13 residues. The CDR3 is CASSLGLAGGEFF. The CDR3 region has the DNA TGTGCCAGCAGCCTGGGACTAGCGGGGGGAGAGTTCTTC. The complete variable domain, with remaining parts taken from reference TRBV14 and TRBJ2-1, reads EAGVTQFPSHSVIEKGQTVTLRCDPISGHDNLYWYRRVMGKEIKFLLHFVKESKQDESGMPNNRFLAERTGGTYSTLKVQPAELEDSGVYFCASSLGLAGGEFFGPGTRLTVL.

In regard to this clone: Other nucleotide sequences from this sample produce the same CDR3. The chain recombines TRBV4-3 with TRBJ1-5, with no clear D. Germline V CDR1 and CDR2: LGHNA, YSLEER. The CDR3 covers 15 residues. Deletions cut 0 bases from V and 0 bases from J, with 6 bases between. The CDR3 DNA reads TGCGCCAGCAGCCAAGATCGAGGTAGCAATCAGCCCCAGCATTTT. It encodes CASSQDRGSNQPQHF.

The chain uses TRBV28 and TRBJ2-6, with 8 bases that match TRBD1. The CDR3 is 16 amino acids. CDR1 is MDHEN and CDR2 is SYDVKM in the germline V gene. The V segment lost 6 bases and the J segment 1 base; nucleotides outside the gene matches: 5. The CDR3 coding sequence is TGTGCCAGCAGGCGGGACAGGACTTCTGGGGCCAACGTCCTGACTTTC. Encoded protein: CASRRDRTSGANVLTF.

V and J are TRBV7-2 and TRBJ1-4; D is unresolved. The germline V gene has CDR1 SGHTA and CDR2 FQGNSA. The CDR3 has 17 residues. The V end was cut by 1 base, the J end by 0 bases, with 12 bases between. CDR3 amino acids: CASSLDPLTATNEKLFF. The CDR3, as DNA: TGTGCCAGCAGCTTAGACCCTCTAACTGCAACTAATGAAAAACTGTTTTTT.

This chain connects TRBV5-1 to TRBJ2-7; 14 nucleotides match TRBD2. The CDR3 length is 17 residues. V was clipped by 0 bases and J by 5 bases; unmatched bases: 7. Germline V gene data show CDR1 as SGHRS and CDR2 as YFSETQ. The CDR3 DNA reads as TGCGCCAGCAGCTTGGGACTAGCGGGGGGGCTATTTGACGAGCAGTACTTC. This sequence encodes CASSLGLAGGLFDEQYF.

The rearrangement links TRBV7-3 to TRBJ1-1; D remains unclear. This CDR3 spans 13 amino acids. Trimming pared 5 bases from V and 6 bases from J, leaving 13 bases between. In germline, CDR1 is SGHTA, CDR2 FQGTGA. The CDR3 sequence is CASSASSGSEAFF. The CDR3 nucleotides read TGTGCCAGCAGCGCGAGCTCGGGTTCTGAAGCTTTCTTT.

The V and J genes are TRBV2 and TRBJ2-7; possibly TRBD2 for D (5 bases). The CDR3 has 12 amino acids. V shed 8 bases and J shed 3 bases, with 11 bases lying between them. Germline V lookup: CDR1 SNHLY, CDR2 FYNNEI. CDR3 amino acids: CASLDLFYEQYF. The CDR3 DNA follows: TGTGCCAGCCTGGACTTGTTCTACGAGCAGTACTTC.

The rearrangement uses TRBV18 and TRBJ2-3, with a weak D call TRBD1 (6 bases). V lost 3 bases and J lost 0, with 22 bases in between. This CDR3 spans 19 amino acids. Germline V gene lookup returns CDR1 KGHSH and CDR2 LQKENI. In DNA form, the CDR3 reads TGTGCCAGCTCACCTAAAGCACGACAGGCGGCAATTAGCACAGATACGCAGTATTTT. This encodes CASSPKARQAAISTDTQYF.

This clone appeared a few times. This chain joins TRBV19 and TRBJ2-7, with 7 bases identical to TRBD2. From germline, CDR1 is LNHDA and CDR2 SQIVND (reference sequence). The CDR3 is 13 amino acids. The J segment lost 2 bases and the V segment lost 6 bases, leaving 4 bases of the junction unmatched. The CDR3 DNA is TGTGCCAGTAGCGGGGGGACCCCCTACGAGCAGTACTTC. This encodes CASSGGTPYEQYF.

This chain connects TRBV18 to TRBJ2-3, with D perhaps matching TRBD2 (6 bases). The CDR3 is 16 residues long. Per the germline V gene, CDR1 is KGHSH and CDR2 is LQKENI. V lost 6 bases and J lost 1, with 17 bases in between. The CDR3 coding sequence is TGTGCCAGCTCCCCCGCGGGGCGGGAACGCACAGATACGCAGTATTTT. Translated: CASSPAGRERTDTQYF.